These 24 T cell receptor beta chains originate from one sample sequenced in a study of STAT5B mutations in CD4+ large granular lymphocyte leukemia. The protocol was immunoSEQ multiplex PCR, while the TCRdb copy is restricted to in-frame clones and leaves out a portion. The sample records about 24,000 clones, approximately 79% being singletons. What was sequenced was CD4+ T cells from blood buffy coats. These receptor sequences come from a human donor in good health.

The V and J genes are TRBV7-2 and TRBJ2-3; TRBD1 agrees at 8 bases. V lost 2 bases to trimming and J lost 3 bases; unmatched junction nucleotides: 13. The length of the CDR3 is 18 residues. Germline V gives CDR1 SGHTA, CDR2 FQGNSA. Here the CDR3 DNA reads TGTGCCAGCAGCTTAAGATCAGGGGGCGCGTCGGCTACAGATACGCAGTATTTT. Its translation: CASSLRSGGASATDTQYF.

The genes are TRBV11-2 and TRBJ2-7, with TRBD1 matching over 7 bases. V lost 2 bases and J lost 3; bases outside the gene matches: 10. Per germline, CDR1 SGHAT and CDR2 FQNNGV. This CDR3 spans 16 amino acids. CDR3 DNA sequence: TGTGCCAGCAGCTTAACCATACCCCCAGGGGGCTACGAGCAGTACTTC. The encoded protein is CASSLTIPPGGYEQYF. Based on the CDR3 plus reference TRBV11-2 and TRBJ2-7, the full variable domain is EAGVAQSPRYKIIEKRQSVAFWCNPISGHATLYWYQQILGQGPKLLIQFQNNGVVDDSQLPKDRFSAERLKGVDSTLKIQPAKLEDSAVYLCASSLTIPPGGYEQYFGPGTRLTVT.

This chain connects TRBV18 to TRBJ2-3; TRBD1 matches 8 bases. Trimming at V came to 3 bases and at J to 2 bases, leaving 4 bases not matched to a gene. The germline gives CDR1 KGHSH, CDR2 LQKENI. The CDR3 consists of 15 residues. CDR3 amino acids: CASSPGTGVTDTQYF. The CDR3 DNA reads as TGTGCCAGCTCACCCGGGACAGGAGTCACAGATACGCAGTATTTT. Complete variable domain (other parts from reference TRBV18 and TRBJ2-3): NAGVMQNPRHLVRRRGQEARLRCSPMKGHSHVYWYRQLPEEGLKFMVYLQKENIIDESGMPKERFSAEFPKEGPSILRIQQVVRGDSAAYFCASSPGTGVTDTQYFGPGTRLTVL.

The chain is built from TRBV6-5 and TRBJ2-1; D is undetermined. V lost 0 bases to trimming and J lost 0 bases, with 6 bases between them. Germline CDR1 is MNHEY and CDR2 is SVGAGI. The CDR3 contains 15 residues. Here the CDR3 DNA reads TGTGCCAGCAGTTACTCGGCCGACTCCTACAATGAGCAGTTCTTC. Encoded protein: CASSYSADSYNEQFF.

The gene calls are TRBV6-6 and TRBJ1-5; D perhaps matches TRBD1 (5 bases). This CDR3 contains 13 residues. V lost 6 bases and J lost 4, with 10 bases in between. Per germline, CDR1 MNHNY and CDR2 SVGAGI (reference sequence). CDR3: CASSTEGNQPQHF. The DNA for the CDR3 is TGTGCCAGCAGCACCGAGGGGAATCAGCCCCAGCATTTT.

This clone was counted only a few times. The chain links TRBV4-2 to TRBJ2-7; 10 bases are a match to TRBD2. This CDR3 has 16 residues. With 4 bases clipped from V and 3 bases from J, the junction kept 9 bases outside the gene matches. The germline V gene has CDR1 LGHNA and CDR2 YNFKEQ. CDR3 sequence: CASSPQAGTSDYEQYF. The CDR3 bases are TGTGCCAGCAGCCCCCAAGCCGGGACTAGCGACTACGAGCAGTACTTC.

The chain combines TRBV5-6 with TRBJ1-2; TRBD1 agrees at 10 bases. The ends lost 4 bases at V and 8 bases at J; junction bases unmatched: 5. Germline V gives CDR1 SGHDT, CDR2 YYEEEE. This CDR3 region has 13 residues. The CDR3 sequence: CASSPGDRGGYTF. The CDR3 DNA is TGTGCCAGCAGCCCCGGGGACAGGGGCGGCTACACCTTC.

J is TRBJ2-3 and V is TRBV14; D perhaps matches TRBD1 (6 bases). The CDR3 sequence is 17 residues long. Germline loops: CDR1 SGHDN, CDR2 FVKESK. Trimming took 1 base from V and 5 from J, leaving 19 bases between them. The CDR3: CASSQGPQWGRGDTQYF. DNA for the CDR3: TGTGCCAGCAGCCAAGGTCCCCAGTGGGGGCGAGGAGATACGCAGTATTTT. The whole variable domain, remainder taken from reference TRBV14 and TRBJ2-3, is EAGVTQFPSHSVIEKGQTVTLRCDPISGHDNLYWYRRVMGKEIKFLLHFVKESKQDESGMPNNRFLAERTGGTYSTLKVQPAELEDSGVYFCASSQGPQWGRGDTQYFGPGTRLTVL.

This rearrangement joins TRBV7-2 to TRBJ2-1; 9 bases fit TRBD2. The CDR3 extends over 15 amino acids. The V gene's germline CDR1 is SGHTA and CDR2 FQGNSA. V gave up 5 bases and J gave up 7 bases; unmatched junction bases: 9. In DNA form, the CDR3 reads TGTGCCAGCAGCGTGGGACTAGCCCTTACGAATGAGCAGTTCTTC. Translating it yields CASSVGLALTNEQFF.

This chain joins TRBV9 and TRBJ2-1, with no clear D. The CDR3 is 11 residues long. The V end lost 1 base, the J end lost 8 bases, and 4 bases lay between the germline ends. Germline values: CDR1 SGDLS, CDR2 YYNGEE. The CDR3 loop is CASSVYDEQFF. The CDR3 nucleotides read TGTGCCAGCAGCGTATACGATGAGCAGTTCTTC.

The chain's CDR3 is CASSVDRDHRNTIYF. The CDR3 coding sequence is TGTGCCAGCAGTGTGGACAGGGACCACAGAAACACCATATATTTT. The chain uses TRBV2 and TRBJ1-3; 8 nucleotides line up with TRBD1. Germline loops: CDR1 SNHLY, CDR2 FYNNEI. The junction had 7 bases not matched to a gene; V was cut back by 4 bases and J by 5 bases. The CDR3 spans 15 residues. Filled out from reference TRBV2 and TRBJ1-3, the complete variable domain reads EPEVTQTPSHQVTQMGQEVILRCVPISNHLYFYWYRQILGQKVEFLVSFYNNEISEKSEIFDDQFSVERPDGSNFTLKIRSTKLEDSAMYFCASSVDRDHRNTIYFGEGSWLTVV.

This clone appeared a single time. The chain joins TRBV27 to TRBJ1-5; possible D gene TRBD1, 6 bases. Per germline, CDR1 MNHEY and CDR2 SMNVEV (reference sequence). This CDR3 spans 18 amino acids. V shed 6 bases and J shed 0 bases, with 21 bases lying between them. The CDR3: CASRQAGRGRYSNQPQHF. The CDR3 region has the DNA TGTGCCAGCAGACAGGCGGGCAGGGGCCGTTATAGCAATCAGCCCCAGCATTTT.

This chain links TRBV5-1 with TRBJ2-5, with D tentatively TRBD1 (6 bases). With the DNA end fitting TRBJ2-7 better, the J assignment may be wrong. The germline V gene encodes CDR1 SGHRS and CDR2 YFSETQ. This CDR3 is 14 amino acids long. The CDR3 bases are TGCGCCAGCAGTCTAGGCCCAGGGGCCGACGAGCAGTACTTC. This translates into CASSLGPGADEQYF.

J is TRBJ2-1 and V is TRBV2; no clear D. Trimming shortened V by 11 bases and J by 3 bases, and 11 bases separated the two germline ends. The CDR3 spans 12 residues. CDR1 is SNHLY, CDR2 FYNNEI, per germline. The CDR3 here is CAHRGDYNEQFF. The CDR3 region has the DNA TGTGCCCACCGTGGGGACTACAATGAGCAGTTCTTC. The full variable domain, completed using reference TRBV2 and TRBJ2-1, is EPEVTQTPSHQVTQMGQEVILRCVPISNHLYFYWYRQILGQKVEFLVSFYNNEISEKSEIFDDQFSVERPDGSNFTLKIRSTKLEDSAMYFCAHRGDYNEQFFGPGTRLTVL.

This clone was counted once. This chain connects TRBV6-5 to TRBJ2-7; D unclear. The CDR3 is 11 residues long. With 5 bases removed from V and 6 bases from J, the gap between germline ends came to 8 bases. From germline, CDR1 is MNHEY and CDR2 SVGAGI. CDR3 protein: CASSRLGEQYF. In DNA form, the CDR3 reads TGTGCCAGCAGTCGTCTGGGCGAGCAGTACTTC.

Comments on this clone: A read error may account for a junction end that differs from germline. The V gene is TRBV9, the J gene TRBJ2-5; 11 bases are shared with TRBD2. CDR1 is SGDLS, CDR2 YYNGEE, per germline. The CDR3 loop spans 17 amino acids. This chain's CDR3 is CASSNSGTSGLQGTQYF. The CDR3 DNA follows: TGTGCCAGCAGCAACTCCGGGACTAGCGGCCTCCAAGGGACCCAGTACTTC. Filled out from reference TRBV9 and TRBJ2-5, the complete variable domain reads DSGVTQTPKHLITATGQRVTLRCSPRSGDLSVYWYQQSLDQGLQFLIQYYNGEERAKGNILERFSAQQFPDLHSELNLSSLELGDSALYFCASSNSGTSGLQGTQYFGPGTRLLVL.

This clone is a singleton in its sample. This sequence joins TRBV6-6 and TRBJ1-1, with TRBD1 as a possible D gene (6 bases). Trimming took off 5 bases at V and 10 bases at J, with 11 bases between the two ends. The CDR3 is made up of 11 amino acids. Germline loops: CDR1 MNHNY, CDR2 SVGAGI (reference sequence). This CDR3 reads CASSLQGRAFF. CDR3 in DNA: TGTGCCAGCAGTCTACAGGGCAGAGCTTTCTTT.

The gene calls are TRBV15 and TRBJ1-1; D gene ambiguous. The germline V gene has CDR1 LNHNV and CDR2 YYDKDF (reference sequence). The CDR3 totals 12 residues. V was cut by 1 base and J by 7 bases, with 7 bases left in between. The CDR3 DNA is TGTGCCACCAGCAGAGTGGGCTATGAAGCTTTCTTT. It is translated as CATSRVGYEAFF.

This chain uses TRBV30 with TRBJ1-1; 7 positions agree with TRBD1. The CDR3 covers 12 residues. Looked up from germline, CDR1 is GTSNPN and CDR2 is SVGIG (reference sequence). The CDR3 bases are TGTGCTCGAACTAGGGGGCTCGGTGAAGCTTTCTTT. Its translation is CARTRGLGEAFF.

The chain couples TRBV27 to TRBJ1-1, with 7 bases fitting TRBD1. V lost 5 bases, J lost 4 bases, and 7 bases stayed unmatched. Germline lookup yields CDR1 MNHEY and CDR2 SMNVEV (reference sequence). The length of the CDR3 is 14 residues. This chain's CDR3 is CASSARQGGTEAFF. In DNA, the CDR3 is TGTGCCAGCAGTGCCCGACAGGGTGGCACTGAAGCTTTCTTT.

The chain has TRBV7-3 and TRBJ2-3; a possible D gene is TRBD2 (5 bases). Per germline, CDR1 SGHTA and CDR2 FQGTGA. Trimming stripped 3 bases from V and 1 base from J, with 8 bases between. The CDR3 consists of 14 residues. This CDR3 is CASSFWGGTDTQYF. In DNA, the CDR3 is TGTGCCAGCAGCTTCTGGGGAGGCACAGATACGCAGTATTTT. Filled out from reference TRBV7-3 and TRBJ2-3, the complete variable domain reads GAGVSQTPSNKVTEKGKYVELRCDPISGHTALYWYRQSLGQGPEFLIYFQGTGAADDSGLPNDRFFAVRPEGSVSTLKIQRTERGDSAVYLCASSFWGGTDTQYFGPGTRLTVL.

This rearrangement joins TRBV11-1 to TRBJ2-2, with D perhaps matching TRBD2 (6 bases). Germline V gives CDR1 SGHAT, CDR2 FQDESV (reference sequence). The CDR3 is 17 amino acids. Trimming took 3 bases from V and 2 from J, leaving 16 bases between them. The CDR3, as DNA: TGTGCCAGCAGCTTCCCCCGGGACTTAATCAACACCGGGGAGCTGTTTTTT. Its protein is CASSFPRDLINTGELFF. The whole variable domain, remainder taken from reference TRBV11-1 and TRBJ2-2, is EAEVAQSPRYKITEKSQAVAFWCDPISGHATLYWYRQILGQGPELLVQFQDESVVDDSQLPKDRFSAERLKGVDSTLKIQPAELGDSAMYLCASSFPRDLINTGELFFGEGSRLTVL.

This clone was recorded once. The CDR3 loop is CASSDGGTRMNTEAFF. The CDR3 DNA sequence: TGTGCCAGCAGTGACGGGGGGACCAGGATGAACACTGAAGCTTTCTTT. The chain couples TRBV6-1 to TRBJ1-1; D may be TRBD1 (5 bases). The V end was cut by 3 bases, the J end by 0 bases, with 14 bases between. The CDR3 has 16 amino acids. Germline-derived CDR1 and CDR2 are MNHNS and SASEGT.

The chain uses TRBV7-2 and TRBJ1-5; 12 bases align to TRBD1. CDR1 and CDR2 (germline): SGHTA, FQGNSA. The CDR3 sequence is 17 residues long. V lost 3 bases to trimming and J lost 0 bases; unmatched junction nucleotides: 3. CDR3 nucleotides: TGTGCCAGCAGCTTGGGACAGGGGGCCTATAGCAATCAGCCCCAGCATTTT. It translates to CASSLGQGAYSNQPQHF. The full variable domain, its missing parts supplied by reference TRBV7-2 and TRBJ1-5, is GAGVSQSPSNKVTEKGKDVELRCDPISGHTALYWYRQSLGQGLEFLIYFQGNSAPDKSGLPSDRFSAERTGGSVSTLTIQRTQQEDSAVYLCASSLGQGAYSNQPQHFGDGTRLSIL.